One and the same sample provided the 12 T cell receptor beta chains below, sequenced in a study of cytomegalovirus exposure and HLA in healthy donors. PCR employed 60 Vbeta and 13 Jbeta primers. Clones were read by immunoSEQ multiplex PCR, and TCRdb kept only the in-frame ones, dropping some. The sample includes 130,000 or so clones, over 8% of them seen just once. Sequencing was performed on PBMCs. These receptor sequences come from a man aged 35 to 55 in good health and CMV-seronegative.

The chain is built from TRBV12-5 and TRBJ1-1; unclear D gene. The CDR3 is 14 amino acids. Deletions cut 2 bases from V and 2 bases from J, with 9 bases between. Germline CDR1 reads LGHNT; CDR2 reads FRNRAP. CDR3 bases: TGTGCTAGTGGTTTGACCAGACTTAACACTGAAGCTTTCTTT. This translates into CASGLTRLNTEAFF.

The chain is built from TRBV5-5 and TRBJ1-1, with 8 bases matching TRBD1. The CDR3 runs 15 residues. The germline gives CDR1 SGHKS, CDR2 YYEKEE (reference sequence). The junction had 5 bases not matched to a gene; V was cut back by 4 bases and J by 0 bases. The CDR3 region is CASSPRTGLNTEAFF. The DNA for the CDR3 is TGTGCCAGCAGCCCCCGGACAGGGTTGAACACTGAAGCTTTCTTT.

This sequence joins TRBV11-3 and TRBJ2-5; the D gene is possibly TRBD2 (6 bases). Germline CDR1 and CDR2: SGHNT and YENEEA. The CDR3 extends over 16 amino acids. The ends were cut back, 4 bases at V and 0 bases at J, with 15 bases in the middle. The CDR3 is CASSSRGGAYQETQYF. The CDR3 DNA sequence: TGTGCCAGCAGCTCACGGGGCGGGGCGTACCAAGAGACCCAGTACTTC.

Only a few counts were recorded for this clone. The DNA of the CDR3 is TGCGCCAGCACCCATCGGTCAGCGGGGGGGTCTACAGATACGCAGTATTTT. Translating it yields CASTHRSAGGSTDTQYF. This chain joins TRBV5-1 and TRBJ2-3; TRBD2 matches at 10 bases. Unmatched junction bases numbered 13, after V lost 6 bases and J lost 3 bases. The germline gives CDR1 SGHRS, CDR2 YFSETQ. The CDR3 length is 17 residues.

The rearrangement uses TRBV9 and TRBJ2-3; 8 nucleotides agree with TRBD2. V shed 6 bases and J 5 bases; nucleotides not matched to a gene: 8. This CDR3 has 14 amino acids. CDR1 SGDLS and CDR2 YYNGEE come from the germline V gene. CDR3 DNA: TGTGCCAGCAATACGGGGGGGTCCGGAGATACGCAGTATTTT. Translation: CASNTGGSGDTQYF.

This clone was recorded a few times. The chain uses TRBV4-1 and TRBJ2-7, with a weak D call TRBD1 (6 bases). The CDR3 is made up of 15 amino acids. The germline V gene encodes CDR1 MGHRA and CDR2 YSYEKL. V gave up 0 bases and J gave up 4 bases, with 13 bases separating them. This CDR3 is CASSQDPDSKYEQYF. CDR3 nucleotide sequence: TGCGCCAGCAGCCAAGACCCGGACAGCAAATACGAGCAGTACTTC.

This sequence joins TRBV11-2 and TRBJ2-7; tentatively, D is TRBD2 (5 bases). The CDR3 sequence is 17 residues long. Per the germline V gene, CDR1 is SGHAT and CDR2 is FQNNGV. The ends were cut back, 2 bases at V and 0 bases at J, with 17 bases in the middle. CDR3 DNA sequence: TGTGCCAGCAGCTTAACCATTACTCAGCGGAGCTCCTACGAGCAGTACTTC. Its translation: CASSLTITQRSSYEQYF.

This rearrangement joins TRBV5-4 to TRBJ2-1; a weak D match, TRBD2 (5 bases). The CDR3 runs 13 residues. Germline V gene data show CDR1 as SGHNT and CDR2 as YYREEE (reference sequence). With 4 bases removed from V and 8 bases from J, the gap between germline ends came to 13 bases. The DNA for the CDR3 is TGTGCCAGCAGCCCCGGGCCCGGGGATGAGCAGTTCTTC. It is translated as CASSPGPGDEQFF.

This clone was detected many times. The chain carries TRBV6-1 and TRBJ2-1; unclear D gene. The V end lost 6 bases, the J end lost 4 bases, and 10 bases lay between the germline ends. This CDR3 has 13 residues. Germline V gene lookup returns CDR1 MNHNS and CDR2 SASEGT. CDR3 DNA sequence: TGTGCCAGCAGCCAAGACACGTACAATGAGCAGTTCTTC. Residues: CASSQDTYNEQFF.

The chain combines TRBV11-3 with TRBJ2-1; D gene uncertain. Between the trimmed V and J ends, which lost 1 base and 9 bases, there was a span of 4 bases. The CDR3 covers 11 residues. The germline CDR1 and CDR2 sequences are SGHNT and YENEEA. CDR3 bases: TGTGCCAGCAGCTTAGGAGGTGAGCAGTTCTTC. Translated, it gives CASSLGGEQFF.

This clone occurred a few times. The V call is TRBV2, the J call TRBJ2-1; 8 bases are a match to TRBD2. The CDR3 sequence is 14 residues long. The trim removed 11 bases at V and 4 bases at J, leaving 10 bases unmatched. CDR1 SNHLY and CDR2 FYNNEI come from the germline V gene. The DNA for the CDR3 is TGTGCCGGCGGGGGGCTAGGGGGATACAATGAGCAGTTCTTC. This encodes CAGGGLGGYNEQFF.

This clone was seen only a few times. The V gene is TRBV19, the J gene TRBJ1-1; TRBD1 aligns across 7 bases. CDR3 length: 16 residues. With 6 bases clipped from V and 5 bases from J, the junction kept 15 bases outside the gene matches. Per germline, CDR1 LNHDA and CDR2 SQIVND (reference sequence). The DNA of the CDR3 is TGTGCCAGTAGAGGGGGACAGAGAGTTAGGGGGACTGAAGCTTTCTTT. Translating it yields CASRGGQRVRGTEAFF.